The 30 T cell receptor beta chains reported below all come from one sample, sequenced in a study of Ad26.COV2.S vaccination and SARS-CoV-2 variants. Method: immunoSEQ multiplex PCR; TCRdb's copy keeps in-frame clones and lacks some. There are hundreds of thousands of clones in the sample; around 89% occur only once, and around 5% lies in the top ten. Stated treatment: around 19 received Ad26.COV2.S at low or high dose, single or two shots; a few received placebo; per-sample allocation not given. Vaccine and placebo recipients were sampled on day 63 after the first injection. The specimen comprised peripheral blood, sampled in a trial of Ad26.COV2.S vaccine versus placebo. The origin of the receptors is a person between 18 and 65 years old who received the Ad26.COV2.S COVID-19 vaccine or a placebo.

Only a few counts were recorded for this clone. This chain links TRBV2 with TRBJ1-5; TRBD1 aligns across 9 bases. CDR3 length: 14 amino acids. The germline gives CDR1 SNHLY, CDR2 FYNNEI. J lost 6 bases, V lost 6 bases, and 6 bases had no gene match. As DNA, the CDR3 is TGTGCCAGCAGAGTGGACAGGGGCGGTCAGCCCCAGCATTTT. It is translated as CASRVDRGGQPQHF.

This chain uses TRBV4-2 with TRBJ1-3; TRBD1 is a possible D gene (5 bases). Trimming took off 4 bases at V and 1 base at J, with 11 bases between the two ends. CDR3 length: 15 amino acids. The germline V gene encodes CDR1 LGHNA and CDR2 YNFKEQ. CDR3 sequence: CASSPGRVSGNTIYF. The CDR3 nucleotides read TGTGCCAGCAGCCCAGGCAGGGTTTCTGGAAACACCATATATTTT.

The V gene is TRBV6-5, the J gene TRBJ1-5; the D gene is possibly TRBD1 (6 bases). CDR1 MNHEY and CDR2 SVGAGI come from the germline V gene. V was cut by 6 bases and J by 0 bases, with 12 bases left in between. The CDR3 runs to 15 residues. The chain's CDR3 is CASRRTGYSNQPQHF. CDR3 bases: TGTGCCAGCAGGCGAACAGGGTATAGCAATCAGCCCCAGCATTTT.

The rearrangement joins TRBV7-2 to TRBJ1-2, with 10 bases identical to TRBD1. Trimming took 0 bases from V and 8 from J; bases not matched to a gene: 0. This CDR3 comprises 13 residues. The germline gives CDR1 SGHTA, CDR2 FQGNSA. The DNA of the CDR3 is TGTACCAGCAGCTTAGCGGGACAGGGGGGCTACACCTTC. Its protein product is CTSSLAGQGGYTF.

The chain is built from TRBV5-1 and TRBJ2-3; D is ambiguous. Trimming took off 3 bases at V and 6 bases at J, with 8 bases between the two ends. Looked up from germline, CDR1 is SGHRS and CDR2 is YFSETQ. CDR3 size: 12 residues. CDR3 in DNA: TGCGCCAGCAGCTCCCAAAAGGATACGCAGTATTTT. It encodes CASSSQKDTQYF.

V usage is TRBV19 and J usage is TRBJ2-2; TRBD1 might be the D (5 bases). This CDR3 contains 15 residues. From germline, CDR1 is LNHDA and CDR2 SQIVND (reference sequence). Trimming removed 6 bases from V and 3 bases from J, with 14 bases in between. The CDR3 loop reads CASRWAAGHTGELFF. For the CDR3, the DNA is TGTGCCAGTAGGTGGGCGGCAGGGCACACCGGGGAGCTGTTTTTT.

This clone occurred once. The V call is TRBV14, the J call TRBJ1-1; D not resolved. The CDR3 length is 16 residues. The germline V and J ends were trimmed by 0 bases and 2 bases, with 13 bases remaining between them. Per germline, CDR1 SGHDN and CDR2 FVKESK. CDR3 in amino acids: CASSQDKPTRNTEAFF. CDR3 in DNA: TGTGCCAGCAGCCAAGATAAACCGACCCGAAACACTGAAGCTTTCTTT.

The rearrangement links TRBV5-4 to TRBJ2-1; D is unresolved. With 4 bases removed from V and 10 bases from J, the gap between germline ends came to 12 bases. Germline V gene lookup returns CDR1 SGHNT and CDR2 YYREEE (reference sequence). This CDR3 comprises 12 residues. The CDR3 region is CASSPTGREQFF. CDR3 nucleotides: TGTGCCAGCAGCCCCACCGGGCGGGAGCAGTTCTTC.

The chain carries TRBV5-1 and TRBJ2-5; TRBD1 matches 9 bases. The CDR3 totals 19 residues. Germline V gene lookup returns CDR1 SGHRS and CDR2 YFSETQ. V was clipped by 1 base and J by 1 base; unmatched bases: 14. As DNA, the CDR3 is TGCGCCAGCAGCTTGCCCCTTTTAGAAGACAGGGGGACCCAAGAGACCCAGTACTTC. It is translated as CASSLPLLEDRGTQETQYF.

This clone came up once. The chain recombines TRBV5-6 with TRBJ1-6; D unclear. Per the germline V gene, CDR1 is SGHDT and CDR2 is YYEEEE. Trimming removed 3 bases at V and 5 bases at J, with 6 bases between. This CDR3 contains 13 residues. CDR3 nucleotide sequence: TGTGCCAGCAGCTCGGCAGATAATTCACCCCTCCACTTT. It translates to CASSSADNSPLHF.

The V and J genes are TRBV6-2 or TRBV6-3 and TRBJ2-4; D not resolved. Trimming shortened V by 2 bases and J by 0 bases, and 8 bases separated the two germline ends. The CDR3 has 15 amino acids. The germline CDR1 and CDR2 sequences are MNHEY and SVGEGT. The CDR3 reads CASSYGQLAKNIQYF. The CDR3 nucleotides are TGTGCCAGCAGTTACGGGCAGCTAGCCAAAAACATTCAGTACTTC.

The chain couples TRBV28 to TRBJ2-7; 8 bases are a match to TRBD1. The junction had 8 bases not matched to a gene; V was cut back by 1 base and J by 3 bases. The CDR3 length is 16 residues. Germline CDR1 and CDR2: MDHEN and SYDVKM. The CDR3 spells CASSLLRTGPLYEQYF. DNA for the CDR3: TGTGCCAGCAGTTTATTGCGGACAGGGCCCCTCTACGAGCAGTACTTC.

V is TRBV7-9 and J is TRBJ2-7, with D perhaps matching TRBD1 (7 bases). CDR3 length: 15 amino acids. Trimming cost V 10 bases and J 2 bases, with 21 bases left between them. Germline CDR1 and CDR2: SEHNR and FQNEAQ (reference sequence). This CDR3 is CATTPGGSGAYEQYF. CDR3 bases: TGTGCCACTACACCAGGGGGGTCCGGCGCCTACGAGCAGTACTTC. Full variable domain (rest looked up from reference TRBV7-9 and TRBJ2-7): DTGVSQNPRHKITKRGQNVTFRCDPISEHNRLYWYRQTLGQGPEFLTYFQNEAQLEKSRLLSDRFSAERPKGSFSTLEIQRTEQGDSAMYLCATTPGGSGAYEQYFGPGTRLTVT.

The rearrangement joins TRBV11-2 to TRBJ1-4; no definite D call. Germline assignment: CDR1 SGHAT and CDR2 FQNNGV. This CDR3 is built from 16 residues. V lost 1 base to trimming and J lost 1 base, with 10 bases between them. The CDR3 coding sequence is TGTGCCAGCAGCTTAGGTGGAGGGCGAACTAATGAAAAACTGTTTTTT. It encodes CASSLGGGRTNEKLFF.

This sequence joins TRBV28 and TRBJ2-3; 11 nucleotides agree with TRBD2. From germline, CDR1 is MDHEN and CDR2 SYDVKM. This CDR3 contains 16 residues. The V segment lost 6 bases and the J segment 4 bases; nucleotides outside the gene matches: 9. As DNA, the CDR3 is TGTGCCAGCAGAACCACTAGCGGGAGTTCTGCAGATACGCAGTATTTT. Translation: CASRTTSGSSADTQYF.

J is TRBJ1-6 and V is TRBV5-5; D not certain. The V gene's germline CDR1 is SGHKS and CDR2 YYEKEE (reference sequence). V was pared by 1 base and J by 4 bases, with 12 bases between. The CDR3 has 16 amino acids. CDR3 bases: TGTGCCAGCAGCTTGCAAGCCTCAGGATATAATTCACCCCTCCACTTT. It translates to CASSLQASGYNSPLHF.

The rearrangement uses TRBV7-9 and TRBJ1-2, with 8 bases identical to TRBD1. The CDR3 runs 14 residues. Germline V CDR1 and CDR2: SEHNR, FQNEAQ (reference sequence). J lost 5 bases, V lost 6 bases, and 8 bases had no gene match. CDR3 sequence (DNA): TGTGCCAGCAGTAACGACAGGGGCGGTTATGGCTACACCTTC. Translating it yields CASSNDRGGYGYTF.

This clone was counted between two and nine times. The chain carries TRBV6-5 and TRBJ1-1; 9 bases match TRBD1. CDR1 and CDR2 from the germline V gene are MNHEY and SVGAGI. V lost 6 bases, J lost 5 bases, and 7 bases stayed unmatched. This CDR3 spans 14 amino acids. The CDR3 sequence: CASRRTGERTEAFF. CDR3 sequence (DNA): TGTGCCAGCAGGCGGACAGGGGAGAGGACTGAAGCTTTCTTT.

The CDR3 sequence is CASSIRVNTEAFF. DNA of the CDR3: TGTGCCAGTAGTATAAGGGTGAACACTGAAGCTTTCTTT. The rearrangement links TRBV19 to TRBJ1-1; D gene ambiguous. V was cut by 2 bases and J by 0 bases, with 4 bases left in between. CDR3 length equals 13 residues. Germline loops: CDR1 LNHDA, CDR2 SQIVND (reference sequence).

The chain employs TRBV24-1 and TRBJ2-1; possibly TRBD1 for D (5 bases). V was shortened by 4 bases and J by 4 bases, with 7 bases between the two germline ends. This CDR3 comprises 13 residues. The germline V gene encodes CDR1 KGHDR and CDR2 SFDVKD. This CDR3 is CATSEPGYNEQFF. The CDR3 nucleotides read TGTGCCACCAGTGAGCCAGGGTACAATGAGCAGTTCTTC.

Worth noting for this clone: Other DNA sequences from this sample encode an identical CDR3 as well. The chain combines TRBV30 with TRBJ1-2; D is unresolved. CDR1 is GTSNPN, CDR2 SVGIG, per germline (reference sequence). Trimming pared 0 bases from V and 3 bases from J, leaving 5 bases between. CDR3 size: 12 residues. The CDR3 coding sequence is TGTGCCTGGAGTGTATCAGACTATGGCTACACCTTC. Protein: CAWSVSDYGYTF.

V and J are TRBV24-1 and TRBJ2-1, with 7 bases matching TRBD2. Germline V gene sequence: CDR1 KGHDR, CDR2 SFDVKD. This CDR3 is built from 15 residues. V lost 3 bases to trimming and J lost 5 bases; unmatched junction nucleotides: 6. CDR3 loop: CATSDAGEVHNEQFF. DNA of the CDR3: TGTGCCACCAGTGATGCGGGAGAGGTACACAATGAGCAGTTCTTC.

CDR3: CASSKQGAGYNSPLHF. The CDR3 DNA sequence: TGTGCCAGCAGCAAACAGGGGGCAGGATATAATTCACCCCTCCACTTT. This sequence joins TRBV7-3 and TRBJ1-6, with 9 bases aligning to TRBD1. J lost 4 bases, V lost 5 bases, and 6 bases had no gene match. CDR1 and CDR2 from the germline V gene are SGHTA and FQGTGA. There are 16 residues in the CDR3.

The CDR3 nucleotides are TGTGCCACCCACCAAGCTGTGGACAGAGTGGCCAAAAACATTCAGTACTTC. It yields the protein CATHQAVDRVAKNIQYF. This rearrangement joins TRBV24-1 to TRBJ2-4; a weak D match, TRBD1 (6 bases). The germline V and J ends were trimmed by 9 bases and 1 base, with 21 bases remaining between them. CDR1 KGHDR and CDR2 SFDVKD come from the germline V gene. The CDR3 contains 17 residues.

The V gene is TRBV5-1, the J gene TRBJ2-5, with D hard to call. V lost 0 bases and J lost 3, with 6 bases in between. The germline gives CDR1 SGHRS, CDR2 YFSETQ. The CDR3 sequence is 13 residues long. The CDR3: CASSLEAEETQYF. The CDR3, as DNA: TGCGCCAGCAGCTTGGAAGCTGAAGAGACCCAGTACTTC.

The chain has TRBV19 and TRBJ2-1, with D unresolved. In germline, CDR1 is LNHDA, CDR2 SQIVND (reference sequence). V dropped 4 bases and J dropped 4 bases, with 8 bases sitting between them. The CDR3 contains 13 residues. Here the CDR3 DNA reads TGTGCCAGTAGTACCGGGCATTACAATGAGCAGTTCTTC. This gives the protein CASSTGHYNEQFF.

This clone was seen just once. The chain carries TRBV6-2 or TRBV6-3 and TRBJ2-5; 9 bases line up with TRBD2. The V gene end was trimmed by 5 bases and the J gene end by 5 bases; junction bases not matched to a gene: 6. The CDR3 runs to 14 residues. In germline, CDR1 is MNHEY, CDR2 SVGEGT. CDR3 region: CASSPIAGDETQYF. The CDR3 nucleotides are TGTGCCAGCAGTCCCATAGCGGGGGACGAGACCCAGTACTTC.

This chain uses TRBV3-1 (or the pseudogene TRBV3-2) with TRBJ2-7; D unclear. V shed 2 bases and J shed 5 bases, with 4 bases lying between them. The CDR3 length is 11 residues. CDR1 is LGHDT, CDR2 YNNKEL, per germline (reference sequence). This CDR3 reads CASSQSNEQYF. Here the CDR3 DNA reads TGTGCCAGCAGCCAAAGTAACGAGCAGTACTTC.

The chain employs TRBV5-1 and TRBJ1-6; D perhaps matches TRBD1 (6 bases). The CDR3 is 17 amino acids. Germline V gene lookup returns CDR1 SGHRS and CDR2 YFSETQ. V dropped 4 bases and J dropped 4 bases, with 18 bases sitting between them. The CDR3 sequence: CASSPTTGSTYNSPLHF. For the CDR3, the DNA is TGCGCCAGCAGCCCGACCACAGGGTCCACATATAATTCACCCCTCCACTTT.

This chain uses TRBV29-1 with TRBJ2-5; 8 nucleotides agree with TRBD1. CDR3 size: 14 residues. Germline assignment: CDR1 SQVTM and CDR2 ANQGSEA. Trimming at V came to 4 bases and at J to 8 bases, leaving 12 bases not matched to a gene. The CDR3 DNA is TGCAGCGTTGTATCTTCCGGCAGGGGGCAAACCCAGTACTTC. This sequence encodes CSVVSSGRGQTQYF. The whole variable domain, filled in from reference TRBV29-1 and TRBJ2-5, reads SAVISQKPSRDICQRGTSLTIQCQVDSQVTMMFWYRQQPGQSLTLIATANQGSEATYESGFVIDKFPISRPNLTFSTLTVSNMSPEDSSIYLCSVVSSGRGQTQYFGPGTRLLVL.